This T cell receptor beta chain appears in the sequencing data of a study of T cell repertoires in cytomegalovirus infection. TCRdb reanalysed the reads using MiXCR and keeps one entry per CDR3 protein. The repertoire has a few hundred thousand distinct CDR3 sequences, approximately 24% of them found once; the top ten carry over 15%. The CDR3 loop spans 17 amino acids. V was cut by 1 base and J by 0 bases, with 12 bases left in between. This clonotype was seen a few times. The sequencing input was CD8+ T cells from PBMCs. The sequence was obtained from a human donor in good health (CMV status not recorded). Some clones in this sample may be carry-over from other donors' samples. J is TRBJ2-2 and V is TRBV12-3 or TRBV12-4, with a possible D match to TRBD2 (7 bases). In nucleotides, the CDR3 is TGTGCCAGCAGTTTAGAAAGGGGGGGAGCGAACACCGGGGAGCTGTTTTTT. Translating it yields CASSLERGGANTGELFF.